The table lists the clone carrying this T cell receptor beta chain with many counts. Its target is not known. This record belongs to a study of glioma-infiltrating T cells. Whole-study findings and limits: Gliomas, especially low-grade, showed above-expected tissue-blood divergence; non-neoplastic patients showed below.

Using RNA template, CDR3s of TCR alpha and beta were amplified with iRepertoire arm-PCR. For one-step reverse transcription and amplification, 100-400 ng of tissue mRNA or PBMC total RNA was used. TCRdb re-analysed the multiplex PCR reads in MiXCR, keeping a single row per CDR3 protein. The table lists around 130,000 distinct CDR3 sequences, around 23% of them singletons, with 27% in the top ten. V shed 7 bases, J shed 0 bases, and the junction held 14 bases outside the gene matches. Germline V CDR1 and CDR2: MGHDK, SYGVNS. The CDR3 has 17 residues. V gene TRBV25-1 combines with J gene TRBJ2-5, with TRBD1 matching 7 bases. The source is a human donor with low-grade glioma or glioblastoma, undergoing nonglioma brain surgery, or in good health (not recorded which). The sample consisted of glioma tissue, nonneoplastic brain tissue, or PBMCs (not recorded which). The CDR3 nucleotides are TGTGCCAGCAACCGGGCCAGCCGACAGGGACACCAAGAGACCCAGTACTTC. The encoded protein is CASNRASRQGHQETQYF.